This TCR beta chain was found in a study of T-cell reconstitution after alpha-beta-depleted transplantation in children. Whole-study findings and limits: For some patients, TCRbeta diversity was high at day 60 because of recipient T cells and thymic progenitors that survived. Newly produced T cells mostly provided counts and TCRbeta diversity after one year, as hyperexpanded clones declined. As was reported, about two months after transplant, alpha-beta T cells came from several hundred expanded graft clones.

This CDR3 has 14 residues. CDR1 and CDR2 (germline): MDHEN, SYDVKM. V lost 1 base and J 4 bases, leaving 10 bases between the germline ends. Unique molecular identifiers were incorporated when the TCRbeta library was constructed. TCRdb called the PCR reads again in MiXCR, with one record for every CDR3 protein. The sample includes 200,000 to 300,000 distinct CDR3 sequences, 25% seen only once; the top ten take 2% to 3%. Points on this clonotype: Its antigen remains unidentified.

This receptor was identified in a girl aged 2 to 10 with Fanconi anemia, due to receive a stem cell transplant. Specimen: PBMCs, collected before TCRalphabeta/CD19-depleted stem cell transplant. The chain joins TRBV28 to TRBJ1-2; D is possibly TRBD1 (5 bases). CDR3 bases: TGTGCCAGCAGTTTATCCGGCAGGGCCTATGGCTACACCTTC. It encodes CASSLSGRAYGYTF.